A selection of T cell receptor beta chains follows, all from one sample in a study of shared clonotypes between healthy human individuals. Using immunoSEQ multiplex PCR, the repertoire was profiled, and TCRdb retains in-frame clones only, with some absent. The repertoire holds some 1.4 million clones, roughly 96% seen once, with about 1.2% in the top ten. The material sequenced was naive CD4+ T cells sorted from blood. These receptors came from a man between 25 and 39 years old in good health. Each CDR3 is given with its conserved first and last residue. Fields, in order: D gene, J gene, V gene, CDR3 DNA, CDR3 protein. D genes are given only for firm matches.

D gene: .
J gene: TRBJ2-4
V gene: TRBV9
CDR3 DNA: TGTGCCAGCAGCCCTGGACGGCAAAACATTCAGTACTTC
CDR3 protein: CASSPGRQNIQYF

D gene: .
J gene: TRBJ2-3
V gene: TRBV27
CDR3 DNA: TGTGCCAGCAGTTTTGTCCCGGGTTCACCTACAGATACGCAGTATTTT
CDR3 protein: CASSFVPGSPTDTQYF

D gene: .
J gene: TRBJ1-3
V gene: TRBV28
CDR3 DNA: TGTGCCAGCAGTTTATATGGGGGCCGATCTGGAAACACCATATATTTT
CDR3 protein: CASSLYGGRSGNTIYF

D gene: .
J gene: TRBJ2-7
V gene: TRBV18
CDR3 DNA: TGTGCCAGCTCCCTGCTGGGGGAGACCCACTACGAGCAGTACTTC
CDR3 protein: CASSLLGETHYEQYF

D gene: TRBD2
J gene: TRBJ2-2
V gene: TRBV29-1
CDR3 DNA: TGCAGCGTGGCTGGACTAGCGGGAGCCGGGGAGCTGTTTTTT
CDR3 protein: CSVAGLAGAGELFF

D gene: .
J gene: TRBJ1-5
V gene: TRBV19
CDR3 DNA: TGTGCCAGTAGCTCGACAGAAATTAGCAATCAGCCCCAGCATTTT
CDR3 protein: CASSSTEISNQPQHF

D gene: TRBD2
J gene: TRBJ2-2
V gene: TRBV2
CDR3 DNA: TGTGCCAGCCGGACTAGCGGGAGAACCACCGGGGAGCTGTTTTTT
CDR3 protein: CASRTSGRTTGELFF

D gene: .
J gene: TRBJ1-1
V gene: TRBV25-1
CDR3 DNA: TGTGCCAGCAGTGCGAGGGGGGCGAACACTGAAGCTTTCTTT
CDR3 protein: CASSARGANTEAFF

D gene: TRBD1
J gene: TRBJ1-1
V gene: TRBV4-3
CDR3 DNA: TGCGCCAGCAGCAGGGGACAGTCCTGGGCTGAAGCTTTCTTT
CDR3 protein: CASSRGQSWAEAFF

D gene: .
J gene: TRBJ2-5
V gene: TRBV25-1
CDR3 DNA: TGTGCCAGCAGTGAGCCAGCTCCCCAAGAGACCCAGTACTTC
CDR3 protein: CASSEPAPQETQYF

D gene: .
J gene: TRBJ2-2
V gene: TRBV4-1
CDR3 DNA: TGCGCCAGCAGCAGACCCGGAGGGAACGGGGAGCTGTTTTTT
CDR3 protein: CASSRPGGNGELFF

D gene: .
J gene: TRBJ2-7
V gene: TRBV20-1
CDR3 DNA: TGCAGTGCTAGAGATACAGGCGAGCAGTACTTC
CDR3 protein: CSARDTGEQYF

D gene: .
J gene: TRBJ2-1
V gene: TRBV7-9
CDR3 DNA: TGTGCCAGCAGCCCGGGACGGAGCTCCTACAATGAGCAGTTCTTC
CDR3 protein: CASSPGRSSYNEQFF

D gene: .
J gene: TRBJ2-3
V gene: TRBV29-1
CDR3 DNA: TGCAGCGGGGCCATTACAGATACGCAGTATTTT
CDR3 protein: CSGAITDTQYF

D gene: TRBD2
J gene: TRBJ2-1
V gene: TRBV6-1
CDR3 DNA: TGTGCCAGCAGTGAAAGCGGGAGCTCCTACAATGAGCAGTTCTTC
CDR3 protein: CASSESGSSYNEQFF

D gene: TRBD2
J gene: TRBJ2-1
V gene: TRBV10-1
CDR3 DNA: TGCGCCAGCAGTCTCTGGGCTAGCGGATACAATGAGCAGTTCTTC
CDR3 protein: CASSLWASGYNEQFF

D gene: .
J gene: TRBJ2-3
V gene: TRBV27
CDR3 DNA: TGTGCCAGCAGTCCCTGGCGTGGGGCGCAGTATTTT
CDR3 protein: CASSPWRGAQYF

D gene: TRBD2
J gene: TRBJ2-1
V gene: TRBV9
CDR3 DNA: TGTGCCAGCAGCGTCGCGGGAGCATCCTACAATGAGCAGTTCTTC
CDR3 protein: CASSVAGASYNEQFF

D gene: TRBD2
J gene: TRBJ2-1
V gene: TRBV29-1
CDR3 DNA: TGCAGCGTCATGGGACTAGCGGGGAACGTCGGGCAGTTCTTC
CDR3 protein: CSVMGLAGNVGQFF

D gene: TRBD1
J gene: TRBJ2-6
V gene: TRBV28
CDR3 DNA: TGTGCCAGCAGTGACAGGGTCAACTCTGGGGCCAACGTCCTGACTTTC
CDR3 protein: CASSDRVNSGANVLTF

D gene: .
J gene: TRBJ2-5
V gene: TRBV6-6
CDR3 DNA: TGTGCCAGCAGTTACGACGTGGTGACCCAGTACTTC
CDR3 protein: CASSYDVVTQYF

D gene: TRBD2
J gene: TRBJ2-1
V gene: TRBV25-1
CDR3 DNA: TGTGCCAGCAGTGAGGGGGGAGGGCCCAGGTACAATGAGCAGTTCTTC
CDR3 protein: CASSEGGGPRYNEQFF

D gene: TRBD2
J gene: TRBJ2-1
V gene: TRBV4-3
CDR3 DNA: TGCGCCAGCAGCCAAGGAGCGGGGGGGCTTAGCAATGAGCAGTTCTTC
CDR3 protein: CASSQGAGGLSNEQFF

D gene: .
J gene: TRBJ1-4
V gene: TRBV4-2
CDR3 DNA: TGTGCCAGCAGGGAAAATGAAAAACTGTTTTTT
CDR3 protein: CASRENEKLFF

D gene: .
J gene: TRBJ2-7
V gene: TRBV7-3
CDR3 DNA: TGTGCCAGCAGCTTAAGGCTCGGCGAGCAGTACTTC
CDR3 protein: CASSLRLGEQYF

D gene: .
J gene: TRBJ1-1
V gene: TRBV30
CDR3 DNA: TGTGCCTGGTCCGGGAAGACTGAAGCTTTCTTT
CDR3 protein: CAWSGKTEAFF

D gene: TRBD1
J gene: TRBJ2-3
V gene: TRBV5-1
CDR3 DNA: TGCGCCAGCAGCTTGTCACAGGGGCGGGTAGATACGCAGTATTTT
CDR3 protein: CASSLSQGRVDTQYF

D gene: .
J gene: TRBJ2-5
V gene: TRBV7-6
CDR3 DNA: TGTGCCAGTACACGAAACGGGGTACAAGAGACCCAGTACTTC
CDR3 protein: CASTRNGVQETQYF